The 32 T cell receptor beta chains reported below all come from one sample, sequenced in a study of shared clonotypes between healthy human individuals. Clones were read by immunoSEQ multiplex PCR, and TCRdb kept only the in-frame ones, dropping some. The sample comprises about 600,000 clones, 95% to 98% of which are singletons, and around 0.058% rests with the top ten. The sequenced sample consisted of naive CD4+ T cells sorted from blood. Described subset: CD45RA+ positively selected. Receptors originate from a woman aged 25 to 39 in good health.

The J gene is TRBJ2-1, the V gene TRBV28, with D perhaps TRBD2 (6 bases). This CDR3 spans 12 amino acids. CDR1 is MDHEN, CDR2 SYDVKM, per germline. V lost 4 bases, J lost 7 bases, and 8 bases lay in between. For the CDR3, the DNA is TGTGCCAGCAGTTACCGGGGGAATGAGCAGTTCTTC. This gives the protein CASSYRGNEQFF. Looking up the rest from reference TRBV28 and TRBJ2-1 gives the full variable domain: DVKVTQSSRYLVKRTGEKVFLECVQDMDHENMFWYRQDPGLGLRLIYFSYDVKMKEKGDIPEGYSVSREKKERFSLILESASTNQTSMYLCASSYRGNEQFFGPGTRLTVL.

The rearrangement uses TRBV27 and TRBJ2-2; 7 positions agree with TRBD1. This CDR3 has 15 amino acids. The germline gives CDR1 MNHEY, CDR2 SMNVEV (reference sequence). V trimming: 3 bases; J trimming: 5 bases; junction bases outside the gene matches: 6. CDR3 sequence: CASSLEGGFTGELFF. As DNA, the CDR3 is TGTGCCAGCAGTTTGGAAGGGGGCTTTACCGGGGAGCTGTTTTTT.

The V gene is TRBV7-2, the J gene TRBJ1-2; D gene uncertain. V was clipped by 10 bases and J by 7 bases, with 19 bases between them. Germline V gives CDR1 SGHTA, CDR2 FQGNSA. The CDR3 is 13 amino acids. CDR3 in DNA: TGTGCCACACCGCCGAACCCGCTTGTTGGCTACACCTTC. Translating gives CATPPNPLVGYTF. Combining the CDR3 with reference TRBV7-2 and TRBJ1-2 gives the whole variable domain GAGVSQSPSNKVTEKGKDVELRCDPISGHTALYWYRQSLGQGLEFLIYFQGNSAPDKSGLPSDRFSAERTGGSVSTLTIQRTQQEDSAVYLCATPPNPLVGYTFGSGTRLTVV.

This CDR3 reads CASREMTGGLYPQHF. CDR3 coding DNA: TGTGCCAGCAGAGAAATGACAGGGGGGTTATATCCTCAGCATTTT. The genes are TRBV2 and TRBJ1-5; 9 bases align to TRBD1. The CDR3 totals 15 residues. V was pared by 6 bases and J by 13 bases, with 16 bases of the junction left unmatched. The germline V gene encodes CDR1 SNHLY and CDR2 FYNNEI.

The sample holds one count of this clone. This chain joins TRBV5-1 and TRBJ2-2; the D call may be TRBD1 or TRBD2 (5 bases each). Per germline, CDR1 SGHRS and CDR2 YFSETQ. Trimming pared 5 bases from V and 4 bases from J, leaving 27 bases between. The CDR3 spans 19 residues. The CDR3 reads CASSSRGASTATVTGELFF. For the CDR3, the DNA is TGCGCCAGCAGTTCTCGAGGGGCTAGCACCGCTACGGTCACCGGGGAGCTGTTTTTT. Variable domain in full (rest from reference TRBV5-1 and TRBJ2-2): KAGVTQTPRYLIKTRGQQVTLSCSPISGHRSVSWYQQTPGQGLQFLFEYFSETQRNKGNFPGRFSGRQFSNSRSEMNVSTLELGDSALYLCASSSRGASTATVTGELFFGEGSRLTVL.

The V call is TRBV28, the J call TRBJ1-5; TRBD1 matches at 7 bases. Germline CDR1 and CDR2: MDHEN and SYDVKM. After removal of 6 bases from V and 7 bases from J, the junction contained 6 bases not matched to a gene. The CDR3 length is 13 residues. The CDR3 DNA reads TGTGCCAGCAGAAAACAGGGGAAACAGCCCCAGCATTTT. This codes for CASRKQGKQPQHF. Full variable domain (rest looked up from reference TRBV28 and TRBJ1-5): DVKVTQSSRYLVKRTGEKVFLECVQDMDHENMFWYRQDPGLGLRLIYFSYDVKMKEKGDIPEGYSVSREKKERFSLILESASTNQTSMYLCASRKQGKQPQHFGDGTRLSIL.

This clone appeared once. This chain joins TRBV9 and TRBJ2-1; TRBD2 is a possible D gene (6 bases). The CDR3 totals 15 residues. V lost 1 base and J lost 2, with 10 bases in between. Germline CDR1 SGDLS, CDR2 YYNGEE. CDR3 loop: CASSVTAGTYNEQFF. In DNA, the CDR3 is TGTGCCAGCAGCGTAACTGCGGGAACCTACAATGAGCAGTTCTTC.

As DNA, the CDR3 is TGTGCCTGGAGTGTACGGTCGCTCCGAGGAAATCAGCCCCAGCATTTT. It specifies CAWSVRSLRGNQPQHF. V usage is TRBV30 and J usage is TRBJ1-5; D call uncertain. V lost 0 bases and J lost 4, with 16 bases in between. This CDR3 has 16 residues. Germline-derived CDR1 and CDR2 are GTSNPN and SVGIG (reference sequence).

The chain uses TRBV5-1 and TRBJ1-2; D unresolved. This CDR3 region has 14 residues. Deletions cut 0 bases from V and 2 bases from J, with 8 bases between. CDR1 and CDR2 (germline): SGHRS, YFSETQ. CDR3 loop: CASSLEVPNYGYTF. CDR3 nucleotide sequence: TGCGCCAGCAGCTTGGAGGTGCCGAACTATGGCTACACCTTC.

The V call is TRBV6-6, the J call TRBJ2-3; no reliable D call. The germline CDR1 and CDR2 sequences are MNHNY and SVGAGI (reference sequence). The CDR3 loop spans 15 amino acids. The V end was cut by 6 bases, the J end by 2 bases, with 15 bases between. CDR3 amino acids: CASRPDPGSTDTQYF. CDR3 in DNA: TGTGCCAGCAGACCCGATCCAGGTTCCACAGATACGCAGTATTTT.

V gene TRBV19 combines with J gene TRBJ1-1; D remains unclear. The CDR3 runs to 15 residues. V dropped 5 bases and J dropped 1 base, with 14 bases sitting between them. The germline CDR1 and CDR2 sequences are LNHDA and SQIVND (reference sequence). CDR3 sequence (DNA): TGTGCCAGTAGTCTTCGACGGAAATCGAACACTGAAGCTTTCTTT. Residues: CASSLRRKSNTEAFF.

The chain uses TRBV5-4 and TRBJ2-2; D is unclear. Germline assignment: CDR1 SGHNT and CDR2 YYREEE (reference sequence). The V and J ends lost 0 bases and 6 bases respectively, with 9 bases between them. The length of the CDR3 is 14 residues. The CDR3 nucleotides read TGTGCCAGCAGCTTGGTTACTGCCTCCGGGGAGCTGTTTTTT. The encoded protein is CASSLVTASGELFF.

A note on this clone: Additional DNA sequences in this sample encode the identical CDR3. V is TRBV27 and J is TRBJ2-7; 9 bases align to TRBD1. The CDR3 is made up of 13 amino acids. CDR1 MNHEY and CDR2 SMNVEV come from the germline V gene (reference sequence). The V gene end was trimmed by 6 bases and the J gene end by 2 bases; junction bases not matched to a gene: 2. CDR3 nucleotides: TGTGCCAGCAGGCGGGACAGGGCCTACGAGCAGTACTTC. Protein product: CASRRDRAYEQYF.

The chain joins TRBV11-2 to TRBJ2-7, with D possibly TRBD1 on 5 matching bases. Trimming left V 5 bases short and J 0 bases short, with 20 bases between. Germline values: CDR1 SGHAT, CDR2 FQNNGV. The CDR3 consists of 17 residues. CDR3 coding DNA: TGTGCCAGCAGCCCCACCCAGGACACGACGGCCTCCTACGAGCAGTACTTC. Residues: CASSPTQDTTASYEQYF.

This clone was recorded once. This sequence joins TRBV4-1 and TRBJ1-6, with 8 bases matching TRBD1. Germline V gene data show CDR1 as MGHRA and CDR2 as YSYEKL. With V trimmed by 1 base and J by 7 bases, 12 bases remained unmatched. The CDR3 is made up of 18 amino acids. CDR3 protein: CASSQGLDRATGNSPLHF. The CDR3 bases are TGCGCCAGCAGCCAAGGATTGGACAGGGCTACAGGAAATTCACCCCTCCACTTT.

The chain links TRBV28 to TRBJ2-7; D may be TRBD2 (6 bases). The CDR3 length is 13 residues. V lost 7 bases and J lost 3, with 13 bases in between. The V gene's germline CDR1 is MDHEN and CDR2 SYDVKM. CDR3 protein: CASTPGGNYEQYF. Written as DNA, the CDR3 is TGTGCCAGCACGCCCGGCGGGAACTACGAGCAGTACTTC.

The V call is TRBV5-1, the J call TRBJ2-5, with D unresolved. CDR3 length: 11 residues. CDR1 is SGHRS, CDR2 YFSETQ, per germline. Trimming pared 1 base from V and 6 bases from J, leaving 4 bases between. DNA for the CDR3: TGCGCCAGCAGCTTGAGGCAGACCCAGTACTTC. Translation: CASSLRQTQYF.

The chain couples TRBV28 to TRBJ2-6, with D unclear. This CDR3 spans 15 amino acids. The ends were cut back, 3 bases at V and 0 bases at J, with 6 bases in the middle. The germline V gene has CDR1 MDHEN and CDR2 SYDVKM. The CDR3 DNA sequence: TGTGCCAGCAGTTTTGGGATCTCTGGGGCCAACGTCCTGACTTTC. Its translation is CASSFGISGANVLTF.

This chain connects TRBV19 to TRBJ2-1; D might be TRBD2 (7 bases). Between the trimmed V and J ends, which lost 6 bases and 4 bases, there was a span of 22 bases. Germline V gene lookup returns CDR1 LNHDA and CDR2 SQIVND (reference sequence). This CDR3 contains 17 residues. CDR3 DNA sequence: TGTGCCAGTAGCACACCTACCCGGGGGGCCTGGTACAATGAGCAGTTCTTC. Translated: CASSTPTRGAWYNEQFF.

V and J are TRBV6-6 and TRBJ1-4; D is uncertain. The germline V and J ends were trimmed by 6 bases and 10 bases, with 15 bases remaining between them. The germline V gene encodes CDR1 MNHNY and CDR2 SVGAGI (reference sequence). The CDR3 runs 13 residues. CDR3 sequence (DNA): TGTGCCAGCAGCAACCGGTTTGCAGGAAAACTGTTTTTT. This gives the protein CASSNRFAGKLFF.

This rearrangement joins TRBV2 to TRBJ2-1, with unresolved D. The CDR3 loop spans 15 amino acids. Germline V gene data show CDR1 as SNHLY and CDR2 as FYNNEI. V shed 6 bases and J shed 0 bases, with 12 bases lying between them. CDR3 bases: TGTGCCAGCAGGGCTTACTTTAGCTCCTACAATGAGCAGTTCTTC. Its translation is CASRAYFSSYNEQFF.

The table lists this clone with a count of one. The rearrangement uses TRBV10-3 and TRBJ2-5, with TRBD1 matching 8 bases. Germline V gene data show CDR1 as ENHRY and CDR2 as SYGVKD. V lost 3 bases, J lost 7 bases, and 7 bases stayed unmatched. The CDR3 sequence is 14 residues long. CDR3 nucleotides: TGTGCCATCAGTGAAGGGCAGGGGGCGGGGACCCAGTACTTC. Translated: CAISEGQGAGTQYF.

This clone was detected only once. The rearrangement joins TRBV7-9 to TRBJ1-1; 7 bases line up with TRBD1. Germline CDR1 is SEHNR and CDR2 is FQNEAQ (reference sequence). V was clipped by 5 bases and J by 0 bases; unmatched bases: 12. This CDR3 is built from 17 residues. CDR3 nucleotide sequence: TGTGCCAGCAGCCCGAATCAGGGGGGTGGTGTGAACACTGAAGCTTTCTTT. Translated, it gives CASSPNQGGGVNTEAFF.

This chain uses TRBV5-1 with TRBJ2-1, with 10 nucleotides matching TRBD2. Germline V gene sequence: CDR1 SGHRS, CDR2 YFSETQ. This CDR3 has 15 residues. The J segment lost 8 bases and the V segment lost 0 bases, leaving 5 bases of the junction unmatched. This chain's CDR3 is CASSLASGRAHEQFF. Here the CDR3 DNA reads TGCGCCAGCAGCTTGGCCAGCGGGAGGGCCCATGAGCAGTTCTTC.

V usage is TRBV7-9 and J usage is TRBJ1-2; 8 positions agree with TRBD1. Germline V lookup: CDR1 SEHNR, CDR2 FQNEAQ (reference sequence). Trimming took 5 bases from V and 5 from J; bases not matched to a gene: 10. The CDR3 length is 15 residues. The CDR3 is CASSRPGTGFYGYTF. The CDR3 region has the DNA TGTGCCAGCAGCAGACCCGGGACAGGCTTTTATGGCTACACCTTC. The full variable domain, with the rest looked up from reference TRBV7-9 and TRBJ1-2, is DTGVSQNPRHKITKRGQNVTFRCDPISEHNRLYWYRQTLGQGPEFLTYFQNEAQLEKSRLLSDRFSAERPKGSFSTLEIQRTEQGDSAMYLCASSRPGTGFYGYTFGSGTRLTVV.

The V gene is TRBV18, the J gene TRBJ1-2; 10 nucleotides align to TRBD1. The CDR3 sequence is 15 residues long. J lost 3 bases, V lost 0 bases, and 1 base had no gene match. Germline V lookup: CDR1 KGHSH, CDR2 LQKENI. The DNA for the CDR3 is TGTGCCAGCTCACCACCGGGACAGGGGTACTATGGCTACACCTTC. It translates to CASSPPGQGYYGYTF.

CDR3 nucleotide sequence: TGCAGTGCTGGGGACGGCCGGGGGCAGTTCTTC. Translated: CSAGDGRGQFF. This sequence joins TRBV20-1 and TRBJ2-1; TRBD1 or TRBD2 may be the D gene (5 bases each). Per germline, CDR1 DFQATT and CDR2 SNEGSKA (reference sequence). CDR3 length equals 11 residues. The V end was cut by 5 bases, the J end by 12 bases, with 14 bases between.

V gene TRBV10-3 combines with J gene TRBJ1-4; D remains ambiguous. Trimming cost V 11 bases and J 3 bases, with 10 bases left between them. The germline CDR1 and CDR2 sequences are ENHRY and SYGVKD. The CDR3 has 12 amino acids. Here the CDR3 DNA reads TGTGCCGCCGGCAGATCTAATGAAAAACTGTTTTTT. Translated, it gives CAAGRSNEKLFF.

The chain is built from TRBV7-9 and TRBJ2-1; the D is unclear. The CDR3 runs to 13 residues. The germline V gene encodes CDR1 SEHNR and CDR2 FQNEAQ (reference sequence). Trimming cost V 5 bases and J 6 bases, with 11 bases left between them. The CDR3 reads CASSLIVGNEQFF. The CDR3 DNA follows: TGTGCCAGCAGCCTAATAGTAGGCAATGAGCAGTTCTTC.

This chain uses TRBV5-4 with TRBJ1-2; 7 bases fit TRBD1. CDR3 length: 15 residues. V was clipped by 3 bases and J by 3 bases; unmatched bases: 8. CDR1 and CDR2 from the germline V gene are SGHNT and YYREEE (reference sequence). In DNA form, the CDR3 reads TGTGCCAGCAGCTCCCCAGGGGGGGCGGACTATGGCTACACCTTC. It translates to CASSSPGGADYGYTF.

This sequence joins TRBV7-2 and TRBJ2-5; D remains unclear. This CDR3 spans 13 amino acids. Trimming stripped 6 bases from V and 2 bases from J, with 10 bases between. Germline V gene data show CDR1 as SGHTA and CDR2 as FQGNSA. The chain's CDR3 is CASSSGLQETQYF. The CDR3 bases are TGTGCCAGCAGTTCAGGTTTACAAGAGACCCAGTACTTC. Full variable domain (outside the CDR3, taken from reference TRBV7-2 and TRBJ2-5): GAGVSQSPSNKVTEKGKDVELRCDPISGHTALYWYRQSLGQGLEFLIYFQGNSAPDKSGLPSDRFSAERTGGSVSTLTIQRTQQEDSAVYLCASSSGLQETQYFGPGTRLLVL.

The gene calls are TRBV27 and TRBJ2-5; 8 nucleotides agree with TRBD2. Germline CDR1 and CDR2: MNHEY and SMNVEV (reference sequence). V trimming: 2 bases; J trimming: 4 bases; junction bases outside the gene matches: 12. This CDR3 spans 17 amino acids. DNA of the CDR3: TGTGCCAGCAGTTTAAGGGCTAGCGGGCGAGTAGGAGAGACCCAGTACTTC. Amino acid sequence: CASSLRASGRVGETQYF.